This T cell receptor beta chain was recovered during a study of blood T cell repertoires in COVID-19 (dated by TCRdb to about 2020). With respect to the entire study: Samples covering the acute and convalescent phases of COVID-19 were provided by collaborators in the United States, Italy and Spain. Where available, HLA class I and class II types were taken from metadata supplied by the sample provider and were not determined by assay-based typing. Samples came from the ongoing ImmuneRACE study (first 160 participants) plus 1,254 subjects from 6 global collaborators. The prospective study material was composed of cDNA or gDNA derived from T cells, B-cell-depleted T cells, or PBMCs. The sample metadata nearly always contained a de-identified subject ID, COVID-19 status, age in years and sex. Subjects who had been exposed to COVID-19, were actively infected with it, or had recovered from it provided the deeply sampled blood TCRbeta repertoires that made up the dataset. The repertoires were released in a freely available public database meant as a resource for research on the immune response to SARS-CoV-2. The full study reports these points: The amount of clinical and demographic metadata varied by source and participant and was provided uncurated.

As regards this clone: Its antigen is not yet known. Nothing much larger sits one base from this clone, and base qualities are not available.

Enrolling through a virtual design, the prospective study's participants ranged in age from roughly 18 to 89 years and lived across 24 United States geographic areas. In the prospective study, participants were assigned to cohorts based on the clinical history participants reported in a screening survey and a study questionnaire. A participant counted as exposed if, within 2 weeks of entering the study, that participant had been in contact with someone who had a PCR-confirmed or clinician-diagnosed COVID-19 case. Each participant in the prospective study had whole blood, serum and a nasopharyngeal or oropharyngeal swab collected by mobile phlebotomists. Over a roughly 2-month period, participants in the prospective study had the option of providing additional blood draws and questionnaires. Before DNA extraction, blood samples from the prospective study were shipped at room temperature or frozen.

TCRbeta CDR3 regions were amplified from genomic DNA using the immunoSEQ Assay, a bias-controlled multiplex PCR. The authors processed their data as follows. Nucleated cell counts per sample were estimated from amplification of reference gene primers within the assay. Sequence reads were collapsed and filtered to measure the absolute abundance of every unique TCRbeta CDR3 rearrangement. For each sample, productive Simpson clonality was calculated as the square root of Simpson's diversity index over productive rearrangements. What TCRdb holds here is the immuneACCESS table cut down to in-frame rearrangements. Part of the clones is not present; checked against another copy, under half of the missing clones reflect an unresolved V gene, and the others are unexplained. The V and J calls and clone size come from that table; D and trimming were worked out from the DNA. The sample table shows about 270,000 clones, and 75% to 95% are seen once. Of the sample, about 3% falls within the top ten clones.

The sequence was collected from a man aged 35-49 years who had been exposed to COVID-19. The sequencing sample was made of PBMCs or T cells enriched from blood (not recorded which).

The DNA sequence reads TGTGCCAGCAGTAATGGAGGAGGCAATCAGCCCCAGCATTTT. Translated, it gives CASSNGGGNQPQHF. The sequence is built from TRBV6-1 and TRBJ1-5; the D gene assignment is ambiguous. The V end loses 5 bases and the J end loses 2 bases, and a stretch of 10 bases separates them. From the cysteine through the phenylalanine, the CDR3 covers 14 amino acids. The only DNA kept is the CDR3, 42 bases in frame from the first base. The germline V gene yields MNHNS for CDR1 and SASEGT for CDR2.